A selection of T cell receptor beta chains follows, all from one sample in a study of cytomegalovirus exposure and HLA in healthy donors. Repertoires were generated with immunoSEQ multiplex PCR, while TCRdb's copy carries only in-frame clones and drops some. The table has more than 95,000 clones, roughly 86% seen once. Sequencing used PBMCs. Receptor source: a woman aged 18-29 years in good health and CMV-seropositive. Each CDR3 is given with its conserved first and last residue. D genes are given only for firm matches. Clone size is shown for a subset of rows, as once, few, many or a class of expanded clone.

CDR3 DNA: TGTGCCAGCAGTTACTCAAGGGGCTTGGGAAACACCATATATTTT; CDR3 protein: CASSYSRGLGNTIYF; clone size: NA; V gene: TRBV6-5; D gene: NA; J gene: TRBJ1-3
CDR3 DNA: TGTGCCAGCAGCCTCGGGACTACCCAAGAGACCCAGTACTTC; CDR3 protein: CASSLGTTQETQYF; clone size: NA; V gene: TRBV13; D gene: TRBD2; J gene: TRBJ2-5
CDR3 DNA: TGTGCCAGCAGCCAAGCGGGACAGGGTAATGAAAAACTGTTTTTT; CDR3 protein: CASSQAGQGNEKLFF; clone size: NA; V gene: TRBV6-5; D gene: TRBD1; J gene: TRBJ1-4
CDR3 DNA: TGTGCCAGCAGCTTGAAAGGGGTTGATACCGGGGAGCTGTTTTTT; CDR3 protein: CASSLKGVDTGELFF; clone size: NA; V gene: TRBV5-4; D gene: NA; J gene: TRBJ2-2
CDR3 DNA: TGCGCCAGCAGCAGGGACAGGGGTGGGCAAGAGACCCAGTACTTC; CDR3 protein: CASSRDRGGQETQYF; clone size: NA; V gene: TRBV5-1; D gene: TRBD1; J gene: TRBJ2-5
CDR3 DNA: TGTGCCAGCAGCCTGCTGACACCACAGAACACTGAAGCTTTCTTT; CDR3 protein: CASSLLTPQNTEAFF; clone size: NA; V gene: TRBV5-6; D gene: NA; J gene: TRBJ1-1
CDR3 DNA: TGTGCCAGCAGCTTAGTAGAACAGCTGCATGAGCAGTTCTTC; CDR3 protein: CASSLVEQLHEQFF; clone size: NA; V gene: TRBV11-3; D gene: NA; J gene: TRBJ2-1
CDR3 DNA: TGTGCCAGCAGCTTAGAGTGGACAGGGCCCCGAAGTACTGAAGCTTTCTTT; CDR3 protein: CASSLEWTGPRSTEAFF; clone size: NA; V gene: TRBV7-2; D gene: TRBD1; J gene: TRBJ1-1
CDR3 DNA: TGCGCCAGCAGCTTGCTCCTGAACACTGAAGCTTTCTTT; CDR3 protein: CASSLLLNTEAFF; clone size: NA; V gene: TRBV5-1; D gene: NA; J gene: TRBJ1-1
CDR3 DNA: TGCACCGTCATAGGGGGAGAGACCCAGTACTTC; CDR3 protein: CTVIGGETQYF; clone size: NA; V gene: TRBV20-1; D gene: NA; J gene: TRBJ2-5
CDR3 DNA: TGTGCCAGCAGTCGAAGCGCTCTCCGACAGAAGCCTGAAGCTTTCTTT; CDR3 protein: CASSRSALRQKPEAFF; clone size: NA; V gene: TRBV28; D gene: NA; J gene: TRBJ1-1
CDR3 DNA: TGTGCCAGCAGTGCGGCTAGCGGACCCACCGGGGAGCTGTTTTTT; CDR3 protein: CASSAASGPTGELFF; clone size: NA; V gene: TRBV2; D gene: TRBD2; J gene: TRBJ2-2
CDR3 DNA: TGTGCCAGCATTCCCGGGACTAGCGACAATGAGCAGTTCTTC; CDR3 protein: CASIPGTSDNEQFF; clone size: once; V gene: TRBV2; D gene: TRBD2; J gene: TRBJ2-1
CDR3 DNA: TGTGCCAGCAGTCGCGGGGCGGATGAAAAACTGTTTTTT; CDR3 protein: CASSRGADEKLFF; clone size: few; V gene: TRBV2; D gene: NA; J gene: TRBJ1-4
CDR3 DNA: TGTGCCAGCAGCTTAGTGGGACAGGGGGCTTACGAGCAGTACTTC; CDR3 protein: CASSLVGQGAYEQYF; clone size: NA; V gene: TRBV7-2; D gene: TRBD1; J gene: TRBJ2-7
CDR3 DNA: TGTGCCAGCAGCTTTGGTGGACAGGGTCGGAATCAGCCCCAGCATTTT; CDR3 protein: CASSFGGQGRNQPQHF; clone size: NA; V gene: TRBV7-8; D gene: TRBD1; J gene: TRBJ1-5
CDR3 DNA: TGTGCCAGCAGTCTGCTAGCGGGGGGGCCTCTTGAGCAGTTCTTC; CDR3 protein: CASSLLAGGPLEQFF; clone size: NA; V gene: TRBV9; D gene: TRBD2; J gene: TRBJ2-1
CDR3 DNA: TGCAGCGTCGGCCCCGCGGACAATGAGCAGTTCTTC; CDR3 protein: CSVGPADNEQFF; clone size: NA; V gene: TRBV29-1; D gene: NA; J gene: TRBJ2-1
CDR3 DNA: TGTGCCAGCAGCGTAGGCACGGTGCTGAATGAAAAACTGTTTTTT; CDR3 protein: CASSVGTVLNEKLFF; clone size: NA; V gene: TRBV9; D gene: NA; J gene: TRBJ1-4
CDR3 DNA: TGTGCCTGGAGTGAAAGGACAGGGGTGAGGCAGCCCCAGCATTTT; CDR3 protein: CAWSERTGVRQPQHF; clone size: NA; V gene: TRBV30; D gene: TRBD1; J gene: TRBJ1-5
CDR3 DNA: TGTGCCAGCATGGGCAGGGGCACCTCTGGAAACACCATATATTTT; CDR3 protein: CASMGRGTSGNTIYF; clone size: NA; V gene: TRBV27; D gene: NA; J gene: TRBJ1-3
CDR3 DNA: TGTGCCAGCAGCCAAGCGACTAGCGGGGGTACGCAGTATTTT; CDR3 protein: CASSQATSGGTQYF; clone size: NA; V gene: TRBV4-2; D gene: TRBD2; J gene: TRBJ2-3
CDR3 DNA: TGTGCCAGTAGTATAAAGGGGCTCAAAAACATTCAGTACTTC; CDR3 protein: CASSIKGLKNIQYF; clone size: NA; V gene: TRBV19; D gene: NA; J gene: TRBJ2-4
CDR3 DNA: TGTGCCAGCAGTGAACAGGGGTCCGGGGAGCTGTTTTTT; CDR3 protein: CASSEQGSGELFF; clone size: once; V gene: TRBV2; D gene: NA; J gene: TRBJ2-2